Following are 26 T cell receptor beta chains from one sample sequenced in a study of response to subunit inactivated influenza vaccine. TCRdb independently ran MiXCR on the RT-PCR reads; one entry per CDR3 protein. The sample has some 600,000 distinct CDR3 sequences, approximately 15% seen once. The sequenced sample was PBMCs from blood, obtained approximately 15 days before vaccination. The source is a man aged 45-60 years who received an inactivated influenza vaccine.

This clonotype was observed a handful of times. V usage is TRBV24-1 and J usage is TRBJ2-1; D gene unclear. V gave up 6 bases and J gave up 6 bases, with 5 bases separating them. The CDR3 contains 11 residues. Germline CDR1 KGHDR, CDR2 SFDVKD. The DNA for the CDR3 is TGTGCCACCAGTTTTATCAATGAGCAGTTCTTC. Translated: CATSFINEQFF.

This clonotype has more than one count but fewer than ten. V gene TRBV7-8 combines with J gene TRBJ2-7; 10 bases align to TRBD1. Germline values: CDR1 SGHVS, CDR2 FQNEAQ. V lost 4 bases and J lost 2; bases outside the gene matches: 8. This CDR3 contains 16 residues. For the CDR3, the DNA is TGTGCCAGCAGCTACGGACAGGGGGAAGGAACCTACGAGCAGTACTTC. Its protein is CASSYGQGEGTYEQYF. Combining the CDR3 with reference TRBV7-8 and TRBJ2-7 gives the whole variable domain GAGVSQSPRYKVAKRGQDVALRCDPISGHVSLFWYQQALGQGPEFLTYFQNEAQLDKSGLPSDRFFAERPEGSVSTLKIQRTQQEDSAVYLCASSYGQGEGTYEQYFGPGTRLTVT.

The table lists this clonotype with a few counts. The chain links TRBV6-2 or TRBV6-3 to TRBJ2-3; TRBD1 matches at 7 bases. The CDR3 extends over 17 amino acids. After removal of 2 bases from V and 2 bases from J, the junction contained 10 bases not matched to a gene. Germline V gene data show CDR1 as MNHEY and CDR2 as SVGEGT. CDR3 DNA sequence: TGTGCCAGCAGTTACGGGAGAGAGGGACAGATCACAGATACGCAGTATTTT. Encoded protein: CASSYGREGQITDTQYF.

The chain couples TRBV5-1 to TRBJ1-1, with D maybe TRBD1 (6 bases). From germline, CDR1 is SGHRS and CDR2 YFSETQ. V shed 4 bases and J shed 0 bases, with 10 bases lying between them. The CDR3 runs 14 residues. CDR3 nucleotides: TGCGCCAGCAGCCAAAGGACAGTGAACACTGAAGCTTTCTTT. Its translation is CASSQRTVNTEAFF.

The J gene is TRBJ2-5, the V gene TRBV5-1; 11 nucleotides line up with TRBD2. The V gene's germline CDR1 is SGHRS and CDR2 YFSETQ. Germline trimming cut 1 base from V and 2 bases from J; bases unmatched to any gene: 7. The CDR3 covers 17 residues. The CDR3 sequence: CASSLYGTSGEQETQYF. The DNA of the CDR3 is TGCGCCAGCAGCTTGTACGGGACTAGCGGAGAACAAGAGACCCAGTACTTC.

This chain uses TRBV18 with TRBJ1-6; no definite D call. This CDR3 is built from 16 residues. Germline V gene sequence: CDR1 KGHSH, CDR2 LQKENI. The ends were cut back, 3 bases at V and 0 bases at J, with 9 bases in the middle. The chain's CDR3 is CASSPQASSYNSPLHF. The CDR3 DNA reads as TGTGCCAGCTCACCGCAGGCAAGCTCCTATAATTCACCCCTCCACTTT.

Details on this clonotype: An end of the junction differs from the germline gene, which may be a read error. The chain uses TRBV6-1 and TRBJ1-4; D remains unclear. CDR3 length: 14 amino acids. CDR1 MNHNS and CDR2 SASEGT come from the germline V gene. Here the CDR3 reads CVSSPRSLGEKLFF. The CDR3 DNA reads TGTGTCAGCAGTCCCAGGTCCCTCGGGGAAAAACTGTTTTTT.

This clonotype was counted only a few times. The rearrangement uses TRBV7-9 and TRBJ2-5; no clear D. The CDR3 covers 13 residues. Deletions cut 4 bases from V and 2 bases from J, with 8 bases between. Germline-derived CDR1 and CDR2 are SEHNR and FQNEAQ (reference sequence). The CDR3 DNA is TGTGCCAGCAGCTCCCGTCGGCAAGAGACCCAGTACTTC. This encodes CASSSRRQETQYF.

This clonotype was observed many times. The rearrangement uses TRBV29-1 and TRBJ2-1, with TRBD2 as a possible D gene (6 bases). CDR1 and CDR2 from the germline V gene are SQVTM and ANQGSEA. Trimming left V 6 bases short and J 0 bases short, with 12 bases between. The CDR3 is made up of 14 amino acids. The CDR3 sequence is CSVRDSSSYNEQFF. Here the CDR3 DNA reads TGCAGCGTGAGGGACTCGAGCTCCTACAATGAGCAGTTCTTC.

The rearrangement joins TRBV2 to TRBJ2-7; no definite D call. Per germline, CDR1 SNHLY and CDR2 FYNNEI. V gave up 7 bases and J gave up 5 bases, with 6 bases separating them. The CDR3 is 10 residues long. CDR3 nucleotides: TGTGCCAGCAAGGTGGACGAGCAGTACTTC. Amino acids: CASKVDEQYF.

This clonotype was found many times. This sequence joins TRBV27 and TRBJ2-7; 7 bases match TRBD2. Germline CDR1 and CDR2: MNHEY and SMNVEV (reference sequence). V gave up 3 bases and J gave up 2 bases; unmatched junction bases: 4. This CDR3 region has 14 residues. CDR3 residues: CASSFGTTPYEQYF. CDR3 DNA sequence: TGTGCCAGCAGTTTTGGGACTACCCCCTACGAGCAGTACTTC.

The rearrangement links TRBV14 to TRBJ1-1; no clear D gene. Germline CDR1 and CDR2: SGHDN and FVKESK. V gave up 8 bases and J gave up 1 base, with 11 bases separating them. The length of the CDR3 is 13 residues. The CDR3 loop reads CASGLGKNTEAFF. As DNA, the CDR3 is TGTGCCAGCGGCCTAGGGAAGAACACTGAAGCTTTCTTT.

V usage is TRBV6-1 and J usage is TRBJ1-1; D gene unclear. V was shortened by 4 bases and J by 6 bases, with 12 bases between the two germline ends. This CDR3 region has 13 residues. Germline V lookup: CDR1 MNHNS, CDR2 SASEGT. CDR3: CASSGTSAAEAFF. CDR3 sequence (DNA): TGTGCCAGCAGTGGGACCTCAGCCGCTGAAGCTTTCTTT.

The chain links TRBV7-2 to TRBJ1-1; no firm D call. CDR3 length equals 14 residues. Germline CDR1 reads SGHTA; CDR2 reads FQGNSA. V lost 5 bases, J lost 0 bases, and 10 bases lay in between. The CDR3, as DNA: TGTGCCAGCAGCGTAGACACCCTGAACACTGAAGCTTTCTTT. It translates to CASSVDTLNTEAFF.

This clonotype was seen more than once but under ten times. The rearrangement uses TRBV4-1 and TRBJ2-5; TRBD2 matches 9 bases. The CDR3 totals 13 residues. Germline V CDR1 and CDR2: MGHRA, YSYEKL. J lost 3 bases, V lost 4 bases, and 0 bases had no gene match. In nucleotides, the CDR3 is TGCGCCAGCAGCCGACTAGCGGAAGAGACCCAGTACTTC. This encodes CASSRLAEETQYF.

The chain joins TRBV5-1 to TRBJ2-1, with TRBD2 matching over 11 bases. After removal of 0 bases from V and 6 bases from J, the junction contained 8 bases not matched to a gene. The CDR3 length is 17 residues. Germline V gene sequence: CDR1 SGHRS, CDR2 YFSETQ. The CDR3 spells CASSLEVAGGPGNEQFF. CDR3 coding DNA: TGCGCCAGCAGCTTGGAGGTAGCGGGGGGGCCGGGCAATGAGCAGTTCTTC.

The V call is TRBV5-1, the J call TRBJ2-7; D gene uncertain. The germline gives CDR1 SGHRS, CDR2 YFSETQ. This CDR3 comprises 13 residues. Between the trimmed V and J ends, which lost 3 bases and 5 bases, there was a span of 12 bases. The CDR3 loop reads CASSSGPADEQYF. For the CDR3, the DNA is TGCGCCAGCAGCTCAGGACCGGCCGACGAGCAGTACTTC. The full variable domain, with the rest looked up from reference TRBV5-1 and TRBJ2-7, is KAGVTQTPRYLIKTRGQQVTLSCSPISGHRSVSWYQQTPGQGLQFLFEYFSETQRNKGNFPGRFSGRQFSNSRSEMNVSTLELGDSALYLCASSSGPADEQYFGPGTRLTVT.

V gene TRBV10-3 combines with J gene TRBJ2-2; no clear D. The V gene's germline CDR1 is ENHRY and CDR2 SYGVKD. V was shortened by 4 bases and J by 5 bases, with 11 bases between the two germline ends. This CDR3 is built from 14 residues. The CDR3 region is CAISGQTGTGELFF. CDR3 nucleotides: TGTGCCATCAGTGGACAAACCGGAACCGGGGAGCTGTTTTTT.

CDR3 region: CSAERGDGAKNIQYF. CDR3 nucleotide sequence: TGCAGTGCAGAGAGGGGGGACGGAGCCAAAAACATTCAGTACTTC. This rearrangement joins TRBV20-1 to TRBJ2-4; D tentatively fits TRBD1 or TRBD2 (6 bases each). With 6 bases removed from V and 0 bases from J, the gap between germline ends came to 15 bases. The CDR3 sequence is 15 residues long. The germline gives CDR1 DFQATT, CDR2 SNEGSKA (reference sequence).

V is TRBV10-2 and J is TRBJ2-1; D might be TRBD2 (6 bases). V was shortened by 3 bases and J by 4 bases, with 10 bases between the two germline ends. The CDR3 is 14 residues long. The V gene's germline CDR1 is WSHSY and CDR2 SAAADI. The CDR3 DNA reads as TGCGCCAGCAGTGAAGGGACTTTTTACAATGAGCAGTTCTTC. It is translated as CASSEGTFYNEQFF.

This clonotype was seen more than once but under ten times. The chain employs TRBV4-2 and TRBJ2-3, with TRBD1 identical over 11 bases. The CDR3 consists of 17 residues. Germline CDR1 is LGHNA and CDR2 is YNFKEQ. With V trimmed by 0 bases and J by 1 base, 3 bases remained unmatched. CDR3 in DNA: TGTGCCAGCAGCCAAGACGGGACAGGGGGTCGCACAGATACGCAGTATTTT. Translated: CASSQDGTGGRTDTQYF.

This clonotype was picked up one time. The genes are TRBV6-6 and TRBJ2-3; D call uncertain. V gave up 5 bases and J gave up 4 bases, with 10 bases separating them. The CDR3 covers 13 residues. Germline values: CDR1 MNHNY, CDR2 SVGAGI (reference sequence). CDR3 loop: CASSTPVADTQYF. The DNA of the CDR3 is TGTGCCAGCAGTACCCCAGTGGCAGATACGCAGTATTTT.

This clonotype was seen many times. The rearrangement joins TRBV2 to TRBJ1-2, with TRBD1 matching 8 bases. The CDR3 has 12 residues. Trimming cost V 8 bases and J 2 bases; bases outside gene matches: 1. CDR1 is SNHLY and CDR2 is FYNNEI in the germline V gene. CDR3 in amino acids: CASGTGNYGYTF. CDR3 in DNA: TGTGCCAGCGGGACAGGAAACTATGGCTACACCTTC.

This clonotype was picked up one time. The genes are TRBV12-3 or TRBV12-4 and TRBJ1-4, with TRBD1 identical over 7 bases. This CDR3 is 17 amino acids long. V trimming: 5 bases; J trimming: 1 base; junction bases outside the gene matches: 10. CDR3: CASSKGTDDLTNEKLFF. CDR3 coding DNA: TGTGCCAGCAGTAAAGGGACAGATGACTTAACTAATGAAAAACTGTTTTTT.

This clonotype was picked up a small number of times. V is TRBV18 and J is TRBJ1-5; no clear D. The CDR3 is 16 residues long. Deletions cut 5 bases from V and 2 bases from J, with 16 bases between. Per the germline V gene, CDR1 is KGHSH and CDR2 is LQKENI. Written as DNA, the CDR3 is TGTGCCAGCTCAACCCTAGGCGGGTTGGGCAATCAGCCCCAGCATTTT. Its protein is CASSTLGGLGNQPQHF.

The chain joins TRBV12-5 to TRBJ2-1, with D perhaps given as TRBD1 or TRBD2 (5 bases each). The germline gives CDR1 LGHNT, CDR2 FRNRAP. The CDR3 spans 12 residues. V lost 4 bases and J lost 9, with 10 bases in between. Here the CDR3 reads CASGSPGGEQFF. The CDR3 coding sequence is TGTGCTAGTGGTTCACCTGGGGGTGAGCAGTTCTTC.